The entry below gives a single T cell receptor (beta chain) sequence along with its context. Its antigen is as yet unknown. Germline CDR1 reads SGDLS; CDR2 reads YYNGEE. V gave up 3 bases and J gave up 2 bases, with 12 bases separating them. This CDR3 spans 14 amino acids. Time point denoted: blood 2 weeks post-SBRT. The treatment denotes: 15 Gy SBRT to primary tumor, nephrectomy 4 weeks later. Blood was sampled at baseline, 2 weeks and 4 weeks after SBRT. This sample stems from a study of radiation and T cells in renal cell carcinoma. Data came from immunoSEQ multiplex PCR; TCRdb stores just in-frame clones and leaves some out. This table has about 150,000 clones, roughly 90% appearing once. General study findings and limits: No pretreatment tumor biopsies were available for baseline clonotypes.

The sample here was blood, taken from a patient whose treatment included radiotherapy and nephrectomy. The rearrangement links TRBV9 to TRBJ2-7; possible D gene TRBD2, 5 bases. This receptor was identified in a woman aged 45 to 65 with renal cell carcinoma. DNA of the CDR3: TGTGCCAGCAGCGCAACCGGGGTCCCCTACGAGCAGTACTTC. It is translated as CASSATGVPYEQYF.